One and the same sample provided the 27 T cell receptor beta chains below, sequenced in a study of T-cell reconstitution after alpha-beta-depleted transplantation in children. A TCRbeta library incorporating unique molecular identifiers was prepared. TCRdb analysed the PCR reads with MiXCR anew, one entry per CDR3 protein. The sample lists 500,000 to 750,000 distinct CDR3 sequences; over 10% were seen once. Sequenced here: PBMCs, mostly from graft donor cells, sampled 360 days after TCRalphabeta/CD19-depleted stem cell transplant. The origin of the receptors is a male patient aged 5 to 17 who had a stem cell transplant for acute myeloid leukemia, so the T cells may come from the graft donor.

This clonotype was seen ten or more times. The chain recombines TRBV29-1 with TRBJ2-3; 8 positions match TRBD1. CDR1 and CDR2 (germline): SQVTM, ANQGSEA. V was clipped by 4 bases and J by 6 bases; unmatched bases: 6. The CDR3 loop spans 13 amino acids. CDR3: CSVGRTGRDTQYF. In nucleotides, the CDR3 is TGCAGCGTTGGGCGGACAGGGAGGGATACGCAGTATTTT.

A few counts support this clonotype. The J gene is TRBJ1-5, the V gene TRBV19; D is perhaps TRBD1 (6 bases). Per the germline V gene, CDR1 is LNHDA and CDR2 is SQIVND (reference sequence). The CDR3 extends over 14 amino acids. V lost 3 bases, J lost 5 bases, and 11 bases lay in between. As DNA, the CDR3 is TGTGCCAGTAGTATTTCGGGGGCGGATCAGCCCCAGCATTTT. Its protein product is CASSISGADQPQHF.

The CDR3 DNA follows: TGTGCCAGCAGCTTATACCCGAAGACTAGCGGTATCAAAAACATTCAGTACTTC. Protein product: CASSLYPKTSGIKNIQYF. The V call is TRBV11-2, the J call TRBJ2-4; 9 bases are shared with TRBD2. CDR1 is SGHAT, CDR2 FQNNGV, per germline. With V trimmed by 2 bases and J by 3 bases, 11 bases remained unmatched. This CDR3 has 18 amino acids.

This clonotype was recorded at least ten times. This chain connects TRBV29-1 to TRBJ2-1, with TRBD2 matching over 7 bases. V lost 3 bases, J lost 7 bases, and 9 bases stayed unmatched. This CDR3 contains 14 residues. Germline loops: CDR1 SQVTM, CDR2 ANQGSEA. The CDR3 DNA reads as TGCAGCGTTGAGACCGGGAGGCGGTTAAATGAGCAGTTCTTC. It yields the protein CSVETGRRLNEQFF.

This sequence joins TRBV28 and TRBJ1-5; D is unresolved. Germline CDR1 is MDHEN and CDR2 is SYDVKM. With 7 bases removed from V and 4 bases from J, the gap between germline ends came to 17 bases. The CDR3 runs 15 residues. CDR3 nucleotide sequence: TGTGCCAGCACCACAACTGGAGGCCGGAATCAGCCCCAGCATTTT. Amino acid sequence: CASTTTGGRNQPQHF.

The CDR3 DNA is TGCAGCGTTTACGGGGATTCGGGGGAGCAGTACTTC. Amino acid sequence: CSVYGDSGEQYF. The chain recombines TRBV29-1 with TRBJ2-7; maybe TRBD2 (5 bases). Germline-derived CDR1 and CDR2 are SQVTM and ANQGSEA. With 5 bases removed from V and 7 bases from J, the gap between germline ends came to 15 bases. The CDR3 is 12 residues long.

This clonotype appeared a few times. The rearrangement joins TRBV10-3 to TRBJ2-3; no definite D call. V was clipped by 10 bases and J by 6 bases, with 11 bases between them. The CDR3 spans 11 residues. Germline CDR1 and CDR2: ENHRY and SYGVKD. CDR3 DNA sequence: TGTGCCACCTACTTGGGGGATACGCAGTATTTT. Residues: CATYLGDTQYF.

This clonotype appeared many times. The V call is TRBV4-3, the J call TRBJ2-3; D not resolved. V lost 0 bases and J lost 0, with 7 bases in between. The CDR3 covers 15 residues. Germline V gene data show CDR1 as LGHNA and CDR2 as YSLEER. DNA of the CDR3: TGCGCCAGCAGCCAAGATCGTGGCAGCACAGATACGCAGTATTTT. Protein: CASSQDRGSTDTQYF.

In this sample, this clonotype turned up many times. V usage is TRBV18 and J usage is TRBJ2-1, with D possibly matching TRBD2 (6 bases). The V and J ends lost 10 bases and 8 bases respectively, with 12 bases between them. Germline V gene lookup returns CDR1 KGHSH and CDR2 LQKENI. This CDR3 comprises 11 residues. DNA for the CDR3: TGTGCCACGGGAGATTGGGATGAGCAGTTCTTC. Protein product: CATGDWDEQFF.

This clonotype appeared many times. This chain uses TRBV4-3 with TRBJ2-2; no clear D. Trimming removed 1 base at V and 6 bases at J, with 9 bases between. This CDR3 region has 14 residues. The germline CDR1 and CDR2 sequences are LGHNA and YSLEER. CDR3: CASSQASAAGELFF. DNA for the CDR3: TGCGCCAGCAGCCAAGCATCGGCGGCCGGGGAGCTGTTTTTT.

The CDR3 reads CASSDLNREETGELFF. Here the CDR3 DNA reads TGTGCCAGCAGTGATTTAAACAGGGAGGAGACCGGGGAGCTGTTTTTT. The J gene is TRBJ2-2, the V gene TRBV25-1, with D perhaps being TRBD1 or TRBD2 (6 bases each). Germline CDR1 reads MGHDK; CDR2 reads SYGVNS. The CDR3 sequence is 16 residues long. V shed 3 bases and J shed 5 bases, with 16 bases lying between them.

This clonotype was found a few times. The chain recombines TRBV27 with TRBJ1-1; the match to TRBD1 covers 9 bases. The CDR3 consists of 12 residues. The V segment lost 5 bases and the J segment 11 bases; nucleotides outside the gene matches: 6. The germline gives CDR1 MNHEY, CDR2 SMNVEV (reference sequence). The CDR3: CASSTGTGSAFF. The CDR3 region has the DNA TGTGCCAGCAGTACTGGGACAGGGTCGGCTTTCTTT.

The chain uses TRBV20-1 and TRBJ1-2; 7 nucleotides agree with TRBD1. Germline assignment: CDR1 DFQATT and CDR2 SNEGSKA (reference sequence). This CDR3 spans 13 amino acids. The J segment lost 3 bases and the V segment lost 5 bases, leaving 6 bases of the junction unmatched. The CDR3 DNA reads TGCAGTGCTGATACAGGGGATGACTATGGCTACACCTTC. This gives the protein CSADTGDDYGYTF.

The chain recombines TRBV6-5 with TRBJ2-5; D remains unclear. V lost 0 bases and J lost 1, with 9 bases in between. CDR1 and CDR2 (germline): MNHEY, SVGAGI. The CDR3 spans 15 residues. The CDR3 reads CASSYSRTFQETQYF. CDR3 nucleotides: TGTGCCAGCAGTTACTCACGGACGTTCCAAGAGACCCAGTACTTC.

This clonotype was counted ten times or more. The V call is TRBV9, the J call TRBJ2-5; the match to TRBD1 covers 9 bases. CDR1 SGDLS and CDR2 YYNGEE come from the germline V gene. The CDR3 sequence is 15 residues long. V was pared by 4 bases and J by 4 bases, with 8 bases of the junction left unmatched. CDR3 sequence (DNA): TGTGCCAGCAGCTCCCGACAGGGGGGAAGAGAGACCCAGTACTTC. Amino acid sequence: CASSSRQGGRETQYF.

The rearrangement links TRBV28 to TRBJ2-7, with D possibly being TRBD1 (5 bases). V was cut by 1 base and J by 0 bases, with 16 bases left in between. This CDR3 region has 17 residues. Germline loops: CDR1 MDHEN, CDR2 SYDVKM. The CDR3 DNA is TGTGCCAGCAGTTTATTTGGGCTGACAGTGAACTCCTACGAGCAGTACTTC. Amino acids: CASSLFGLTVNSYEQYF.

This clonotype was counted between two and nine times. This chain uses TRBV7-2 with TRBJ2-1, with 7 nucleotides matching TRBD2. This CDR3 region has 15 residues. V gave up 1 base and J gave up 4 bases; unmatched junction bases: 4. Germline V gives CDR1 SGHTA, CDR2 FQGNSA. CDR3 sequence (DNA): TGTGCCAGCAGCTTAGGGCGGGAGCGGTACAATGAGCAGTTCTTC. Protein product: CASSLGRERYNEQFF.

The table lists this clonotype with many counts. The genes are TRBV5-1 and TRBJ1-1; D is unclear. This CDR3 has 14 residues. The V end was cut by 0 bases, the J end by 5 bases, with 11 bases between. The V gene's germline CDR1 is SGHRS and CDR2 YFSETQ. The CDR3 DNA sequence: TGCGCCAGCAGCTTGGAGTGGGGAGCAACTGAAGCTTTCTTT. Translating gives CASSLEWGATEAFF.

This clonotype showed up just a few times. The rearrangement uses TRBV6-5 and TRBJ1-1, with TRBD1 matching over 9 bases. Germline V gives CDR1 MNHEY, CDR2 SVGAGI. The junction had 0 bases not matched to a gene; V was cut back by 2 bases and J by 2 bases. The CDR3 runs to 14 residues. The CDR3: CASSYTGGNTEAFF. The CDR3 nucleotides are TGTGCCAGCAGTTACACAGGGGGCAACACTGAAGCTTTCTTT.

This clonotype was seen at least ten times. The chain joins TRBV20-1 to TRBJ2-5; D ambiguous. Germline V gives CDR1 DFQATT, CDR2 SNEGSKA (reference sequence). This CDR3 is built from 12 residues. V was shortened by 1 base and J by 5 bases, with 8 bases between the two germline ends. The CDR3 nucleotides read TGCAGTGCTAGAGGGCTCGGGGAGACCCAGTACTTC. Translation gives CSARGLGETQYF.

This clonotype was counted between two and nine times. V is TRBV12-3 or TRBV12-4 and J is TRBJ1-2; TRBD1 might be the D (6 bases). Trimming pared 6 bases from V and 4 bases from J, leaving 18 bases between. The CDR3 is 15 amino acids. The CDR3 nucleotides are TGTGCCAGCAGCTCAATGACCGGGACACCCTATGGCTACACCTTC. Its protein product is CASSSMTGTPYGYTF.

This clonotype was seen a few times. The chain combines TRBV6-1 with TRBJ2-7, with 9 positions matching TRBD1. Germline assignment: CDR1 MNHNS and CDR2 SASEGT. The ends lost 6 bases at V and 4 bases at J; junction bases unmatched: 10. The CDR3 sequence is 15 residues long. The CDR3 sequence: CASSQGQGLVYEQYF. The CDR3 DNA follows: TGTGCCAGCAGCCAGGGACAGGGCCTTGTATACGAGCAGTACTTC.

The sample holds a few counts of this clonotype. The rearrangement links TRBV4-3 to TRBJ2-4; the D gene is possibly TRBD1 (5 bases). Trimming pared 0 bases from V and 1 base from J, leaving 19 bases between. Germline values: CDR1 LGHNA, CDR2 YSLEER. This CDR3 region has 19 residues. The CDR3 loop reads CASSQDPPTDSRAKNIQYF. In DNA form, the CDR3 reads TGCGCCAGCAGCCAAGATCCCCCGACAGACTCTAGGGCCAAAAACATTCAGTACTTC.

The CDR3 DNA reads TGCAGTGCTCGGATGGGACCAAGCACAGATACGCAGTATTTT. Amino acids: CSARMGPSTDTQYF. The V gene is TRBV20-1, the J gene TRBJ2-3; either TRBD1 or TRBD2 may supply D (5 bases each). V was trimmed by 5 bases and J by 0 bases, leaving 12 bases between them. In germline, CDR1 is DFQATT, CDR2 SNEGSKA (reference sequence). The CDR3 spans 14 residues.

This clonotype was observed a handful of times. The V gene is TRBV15, the J gene TRBJ2-3, with D perhaps TRBD2 (5 bases). This CDR3 is 17 amino acids long. CDR1 and CDR2 (germline): LNHNV, YYDKDF (reference sequence). Trimming pared 0 bases from V and 3 bases from J, leaving 16 bases between. The CDR3 region is CATSRDGPEGRTDTQYF. The CDR3, as DNA: TGTGCCACCAGCAGAGATGGGCCTGAGGGTCGTACAGATACGCAGTATTTT.

J is TRBJ1-2 and V is TRBV29-1; D remains ambiguous. The CDR3 has 12 residues. V was pared by 3 bases and J by 5 bases, with 10 bases between. Germline loops: CDR1 SQVTM, CDR2 ANQGSEA. CDR3 nucleotide sequence: TGCAGCGTTGAGGCAGTTCGATATGGCTACACCTTC. It specifies CSVEAVRYGYTF.

This clonotype was counted many times. The chain uses TRBV12-3 or TRBV12-4 and TRBJ2-5; 7 bases match TRBD1. The J segment lost 0 bases and the V segment lost 4 bases, leaving 5 bases of the junction unmatched. The CDR3 has 15 residues. The chain's CDR3 is CASSWGQFYQETQYF. The CDR3 nucleotides are TGTGCCAGCAGTTGGGGACAGTTTTACCAAGAGACCCAGTACTTC.